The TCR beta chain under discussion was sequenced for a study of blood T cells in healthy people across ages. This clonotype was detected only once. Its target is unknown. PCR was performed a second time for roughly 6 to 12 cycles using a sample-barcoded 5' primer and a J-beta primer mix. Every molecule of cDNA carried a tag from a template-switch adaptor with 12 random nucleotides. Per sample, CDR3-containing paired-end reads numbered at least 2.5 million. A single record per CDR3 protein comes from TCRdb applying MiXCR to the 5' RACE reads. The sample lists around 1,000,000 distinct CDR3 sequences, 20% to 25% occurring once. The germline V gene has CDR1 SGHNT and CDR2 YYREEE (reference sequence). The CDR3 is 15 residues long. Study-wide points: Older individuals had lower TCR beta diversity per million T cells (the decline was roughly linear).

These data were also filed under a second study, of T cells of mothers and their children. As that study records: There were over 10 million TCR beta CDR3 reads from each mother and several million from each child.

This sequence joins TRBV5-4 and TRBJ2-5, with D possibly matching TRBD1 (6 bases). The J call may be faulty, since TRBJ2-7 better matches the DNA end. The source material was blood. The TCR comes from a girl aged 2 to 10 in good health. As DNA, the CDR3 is TGTGCCAGCAGCCCGAACCGTGGGGGCTACGACGAGCAGTACTTC. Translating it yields CASSPNRGGYDEQYF.